These 22 T cell receptor beta chains share one sample of origin, sequenced in a study of shared clonotypes between healthy human individuals. This table comes from immunoSEQ multiplex PCR, and its TCRdb copy is limited to in-frame clones, with some not included. The table has some 2.1 million clones, 85% to 95% seen once. Material for sequencing was naive CD4+ T cells sorted from blood. Indicated subset: CD45RA+ positively selected. The receptors here all came from a man younger than 35 in good health.

A remark on this clone: The germline gene is not matched at one end of the junction; a read error may be the cause. The chain combines TRBV11-2 with TRBJ2-7; D ambiguous. Germline CDR1 and CDR2: SGHAT and FQNNGV. CDR3 length equals 15 residues. Written as DNA, the CDR3 is TGTGCCAGCAGCATAGAGGAAGGCACATCCTACGAGCAGTACTTC. It codes for CASSIEEGTSYEQYF. The variable domain in full, with the rest retrieved from reference TRBV11-2 and TRBJ2-7, is EAGVAQSPRYKIIEKRQSVAFWCNPISGHATLYWYQQILGQGPKLLIQFQNNGVVDDSQLPKDRFSAERLKGVDSTLKIQPAKLEDSAVYLCASSIEEGTSYEQYFGPGTRLTVT.

V gene TRBV7-2 combines with J gene TRBJ2-7; a possible D gene is TRBD2 (6 bases). CDR1 is SGHTA and CDR2 is FQGNSA in the germline V gene. The CDR3 is 13 residues long. Trimming cost V 6 bases and J 6 bases, with 15 bases left between them. The CDR3 spells CASRRDFPSEQYF. The CDR3, as DNA: TGTGCCAGCAGACGGGACTTTCCATCCGAGCAGTACTTC.

The CDR3 loop is CASSIGSGRASGANVLTF. The CDR3 DNA sequence: TGTGCCAGTAGTATAGGGAGCGGGAGGGCTTCTGGGGCCAACGTCCTGACTTTC. The rearrangement links TRBV19 to TRBJ2-6; 10 bases agree with TRBD2. The CDR3 extends over 18 amino acids. Germline V gene lookup returns CDR1 LNHDA and CDR2 SQIVND (reference sequence). V was pared by 1 base and J by 1 base, with 4 bases of the junction left unmatched. Based on the CDR3 plus reference TRBV19 and TRBJ2-6, the full variable domain is DGGITQSPKYLFRKEGQNVTLSCEQNLNHDAMYWYRQDPGQGLRLIYYSQIVNDFQKGDIAEGYSVSREKKESFPLTVTSAQKNPTAFYLCASSIGSGRASGANVLTFGAGSRLTVL.

The gene calls are TRBV19 and TRBJ1-1, with 9 bases aligning to TRBD1. The germline CDR1 and CDR2 sequences are LNHDA and SQIVND (reference sequence). The length of the CDR3 is 16 residues. With 4 bases clipped from V and 4 bases from J, the junction kept 10 bases outside the gene matches. The CDR3 loop reads CASSTGTGIFGTEAFF. Written as DNA, the CDR3 is TGTGCCAGTAGTACCGGGACAGGGATCTTCGGCACTGAAGCTTTCTTT.

V gene TRBV7-8 combines with J gene TRBJ2-7; D gene uncertain. V was shortened by 1 base and J by 0 bases, with 7 bases between the two germline ends. The germline V gene encodes CDR1 SGHVS and CDR2 FQNEAQ. This CDR3 is built from 14 residues. The CDR3 nucleotides read TGTGCCAGCAGCTTAGGGGTTTACTCCTACGAGCAGTACTTC. Its protein product is CASSLGVYSYEQYF.

Of note for this clone: Other DNA sequences within the sample encode an identical CDR3. The CDR3 DNA sequence: TGTGCCAGCAGCGTCGGCCAGGGGGTGACTAATGAAAAACTGTTTTTT. Encoded protein: CASSVGQGVTNEKLFF. The V gene is TRBV9, the J gene TRBJ1-4; 7 bases match TRBD1. Germline loops: CDR1 SGDLS, CDR2 YYNGEE. V lost 2 bases to trimming and J lost 2 bases; unmatched junction nucleotides: 6. The CDR3 loop spans 16 amino acids.

This rearrangement joins TRBV6-8 to TRBJ2-7; a weak D match, TRBD2 (6 bases). The V end lost 8 bases, the J end lost 4 bases, and 18 bases lay between the germline ends. CDR1 and CDR2 from the germline V gene are MNHGY and SAAAGT. This CDR3 spans 14 amino acids. The CDR3 spells CASPVVAGLYEQYF. The CDR3 DNA sequence: TGTGCCAGCCCGGTAGTGGCGGGGCTTTACGAGCAGTACTTC.

This clone occurred many times. The sample has other DNA sequences that encode this CDR3 too. The chain is built from TRBV6-6 and TRBJ2-7; the D call may be TRBD1 or TRBD2 (5 bases each). Deletions cut 2 bases from V and 2 bases from J, with 10 bases between. This CDR3 has 14 residues. Per the germline V gene, CDR1 is MNHNY and CDR2 is SVGAGI (reference sequence). The DNA of the CDR3 is TGTGCCAGCAGTTACCGGGACGGACCCTACGAGCAGTACTTC. Its translation is CASSYRDGPYEQYF.

This clone was detected only once. The rearrangement uses TRBV18 and TRBJ1-5; D uncertain. V was cut by 2 bases and J by 2 bases, with 7 bases left in between. The CDR3 contains 14 residues. Germline-derived CDR1 and CDR2 are KGHSH and LQKENI. CDR3 in DNA: TGTGCCAGCTCACCAGGTGCAGGCAATCAGCCCCAGCATTTT. Protein: CASSPGAGNQPQHF. Drawing the rest from reference TRBV18 and TRBJ1-5, the complete variable domain is NAGVMQNPRHLVRRRGQEARLRCSPMKGHSHVYWYRQLPEEGLKFMVYLQKENIIDESGMPKERFSAEFPKEGPSILRIQQVVRGDSAAYFCASSPGAGNQPQHFGDGTRLSIL.

The chain recombines TRBV7-2 with TRBJ1-5; tentatively, D is TRBD1 (5 bases). The ends were cut back, 5 bases at V and 6 bases at J, with 14 bases in the middle. The germline V gene has CDR1 SGHTA and CDR2 FQGNSA. CDR3 size: 14 residues. CDR3: CASSPRGGSQPQHF. The CDR3 region has the DNA TGTGCCAGCAGCCCGCGGGGGGGGTCTCAGCCCCAGCATTTT.

A single count supports this clone. Other DNA sequences in the sample encode the same CDR3. V and J are TRBV29-1 and TRBJ2-3; D is unclear. The CDR3 length is 12 residues. V lost 6 bases, J lost 0 bases, and 7 bases lay in between. CDR1 and CDR2 (germline): SQVTM, ANQGSEA. The CDR3 region is CSVGRSTDTQYF. The DNA of the CDR3 is TGCAGCGTAGGACGAAGCACAGATACGCAGTATTTT.

This rearrangement joins TRBV6-6 to TRBJ1-2, with TRBD1 identical over 8 bases. The CDR3 is 12 residues long. Germline-derived CDR1 and CDR2 are MNHNY and SVGAGI (reference sequence). The J segment lost 6 bases and the V segment lost 6 bases, leaving 3 bases of the junction unmatched. The CDR3 loop reads CASRGQGDGYTF. CDR3 DNA: TGTGCCAGCAGAGGACAGGGTGATGGCTACACCTTC.

The rearrangement links TRBV28 to TRBJ2-7; possibly TRBD1 or TRBD2 for D (5 bases each). V lost 6 bases and J lost 3, with 15 bases in between. This CDR3 contains 14 residues. From germline, CDR1 is MDHEN and CDR2 SYDVKM. CDR3: CASSSWDGYYEQYF. The CDR3 coding sequence is TGTGCCAGCAGCTCATGGGACGGCTACTACGAGCAGTACTTC.

The chain recombines TRBV5-1 with TRBJ1-2, with 8 nucleotides matching TRBD1. Germline loops: CDR1 SGHRS, CDR2 YFSETQ. The CDR3 has 12 residues. V was clipped by 4 bases and J by 8 bases; unmatched bases: 4. The CDR3 nucleotides read TGCGCCAGCAGCGGGACAGGTTACGGCTACACCTTC. Protein: CASSGTGYGYTF.

The chain couples TRBV30 to TRBJ2-5, with D maybe TRBD2 (6 bases). Germline-derived CDR1 and CDR2 are GTSNPN and SVGIG (reference sequence). The CDR3 is 20 residues long. V lost 0 bases and J lost 3, with 29 bases in between. The CDR3 nucleotides are TGTGCCTGGAGTGTAAGGGCCAGGCTGGTCCAGGCTGGGAGGAAAGAGACCCAGTACTTC. This sequence encodes CAWSVRARLVQAGRKETQYF.

This clone was recorded only once. Other DNA sequences in the sample encode the same CDR3. The CDR3 is CASSLVPNTEAFF. CDR3 bases: TGCGCCAGCAGCTTAGTACCCAACACTGAAGCTTTCTTT. The gene calls are TRBV5-1 and TRBJ1-1; D not resolved. The germline V gene has CDR1 SGHRS and CDR2 YFSETQ. Trimming removed 2 bases from V and 2 bases from J, with 7 bases in between. The CDR3 is 13 amino acids.

The chain is built from TRBV27 and TRBJ2-1; tentatively, D is TRBD1 or TRBD2 (5 bases each). The CDR3 loop spans 14 amino acids. The V and J ends lost 6 bases and 3 bases respectively, with 12 bases between them. Per germline, CDR1 MNHEY and CDR2 SMNVEV (reference sequence). CDR3 sequence: CASSPRGVYNEQFF. CDR3 in DNA: TGTGCCAGCAGCCCTCGGGGCGTCTACAATGAGCAGTTCTTC.

A single count supports this clone. V usage is TRBV6-6 and J usage is TRBJ1-2, with D unresolved. This CDR3 has 12 amino acids. Trimming removed 5 bases at V and 8 bases at J, with 12 bases between. The germline V gene encodes CDR1 MNHNY and CDR2 SVGAGI (reference sequence). This CDR3 reads CASSRHGWGYTF. CDR3 in DNA: TGTGCCAGCAGTCGACACGGTTGGGGCTACACCTTC.

J is TRBJ2-1 and V is TRBV18; D gene ambiguous. CDR1 is KGHSH and CDR2 is LQKENI in the germline V gene. This CDR3 is built from 13 residues. Trimming took 3 bases from V and 5 from J, leaving 8 bases between them. The DNA of the CDR3 is TGTGCCAGCTCACCCTCTTCCAACAATGAGCAGTTCTTC. This encodes CASSPSSNNEQFF. Using reference TRBV18 and TRBJ2-1 for the parts outside the CDR3, the full variable domain is NAGVMQNPRHLVRRRGQEARLRCSPMKGHSHVYWYRQLPEEGLKFMVYLQKENIIDESGMPKERFSAEFPKEGPSILRIQQVVRGDSAAYFCASSPSSNNEQFFGPGTRLTVL.

The CDR3 spells CASSEVGHRGYGYTF. The CDR3 nucleotides read TGTGCCAGCAGTGAAGTAGGCCACAGGGGATATGGCTACACCTTC. The chain joins TRBV2 to TRBJ1-2, with 7 bases matching TRBD1. V shed 1 base, J shed 5 bases, and the junction held 7 bases outside the gene matches. CDR1 SNHLY and CDR2 FYNNEI come from the germline V gene. The CDR3 extends over 15 amino acids.

The J gene is TRBJ1-1, the V gene TRBV30; D gene uncertain. The CDR3 has 14 amino acids. Trimming took 4 bases from V and 1 from J, leaving 13 bases between them. Looked up from germline, CDR1 is GTSNPN and CDR2 is SVGIG (reference sequence). CDR3 bases: TGTGCCTGGATGTCTATGGGGTGGAACACTGAAGCTTTCTTT. This sequence encodes CAWMSMGWNTEAFF.

This clone occurred once. The chain employs TRBV30 and TRBJ2-5; D gene unclear. The CDR3 runs to 13 residues. Germline loops: CDR1 GTSNPN, CDR2 SVGIG (reference sequence). V lost 1 base and J lost 5, with 11 bases in between. CDR3 nucleotides: TGTGCCTGGAGTGGGGGTTCCACGGAGACCCAGTACTTC. The encoded protein is CAWSGGSTETQYF.